The clone carrying this TCR beta chain was counted only a few times. V was cut by 6 bases and J by 6 bases, with 17 bases left in between. The CDR3 covers 14 residues. Germline V gene lookup returns CDR1 SEHNR and CDR2 FQNEAQ (reference sequence). This entry is derived from a study of blood T cell repertoires in COVID-19. Study in general: COVID-19 samples collected from the United States, Italy and Spain covered acute and convalescent phases. From T cells, B-cell-depleted T cells, or PBMCs came the material, which was cDNA or gDNA.

The protocol was immunoSEQ multiplex PCR, while the TCRdb copy is restricted to in-frame clones and leaves out a portion. The sample holds 250,000 to 300,000 clones, around 90% seen once. Sequences were obtained from peripheral blood. V usage is TRBV7-9 and J usage is TRBJ1-1, with D possibly TRBD1 on 5 matching bases. The clonotype originates from a woman in her 40s who had recovered from COVID-19. The CDR3 protein is CASRPGQWGSEAFF. In DNA, the CDR3 is TGTGCCAGCAGACCTGGACAATGGGGATCTGAAGCTTTCTTT.